A selection of T cell receptor beta chains follows, all from one sample in a study of blood T cell repertoires in COVID-19. Sequencing was performed with immunoSEQ multiplex PCR; in TCRdb, only in-frame clones are kept and a portion is missing. Of 130,000 to 150,000 clones detected, 80% to 90% appear once; the ten largest clones hold approximately 8%. Sequencing used peripheral blood. The receptor set was obtained from an older woman with COVID-19, enrolled during active disease. The CDR3 runs from the conserved cysteine through the conserved F or W. The order of the fields is J gene, V gene, CDR3 length, CDR3 protein.

TRBJ1-1 TRBV4-3 17 CASSQVLTRGHNTEAFF
TRBJ2-5 TRBV19 16 CASSRQGGGYQETQYF
TRBJ1-2 TRBV4-1 15 CASSLTAEGAYGYTF
TRBJ1-1 TRBV10-3 15 CAISESGQLKDRAFF
TRBJ2-1 TRBV2 14 CASSQRGGINEQFF
TRBJ1-3 TRBV5-1 15 CASSFDREIGNTIYF
TRBJ2-2 TRBV6-4 15 CASSSAGESTGELFF
TRBJ2-2 TRBV5-8 17 CASSFPGLAGPTGELFF
TRBJ1-3 TRBV30 16 CAWAPLTGVAGNTIYF
TRBJ1-2 TRBV29-1 12 CSVFVTDIGYTF
TRBJ2-3 TRBV5-6 16 CASSNQLAGGPGSQYF
TRBJ2-1 TRBV10-3 16 CAISNPTGGSYNEQFF
TRBJ1-5 TRBV2 14 CASSFRAERGPQHF
TRBJ1-5 TRBV4-1 16 CASSQVFTGMDQPQHF
TRBJ1-1 TRBV3-1/TRBV3-2 15 CASSQDRGRDTEAFF
TRBJ1-1 TRBV11-2 14 CASSLGTGPTEAFF
TRBJ1-1 TRBV4-1 14 CASSQVLRSPEAFF
TRBJ1-1 TRBV19 12 CASSQAWTEAFF
TRBJ2-1 TRBV10-1 14 CASSEGGVANEQFF
TRBJ2-2 TRBV14 16 CASSDFRDTYTGELFF
TRBJ2-1 TRBV4-1 14 CASSQGQGSGEQFF
TRBJ2-7 TRBV29-1 14 CSVNGQGNHYEQYF
TRBJ2-7 TRBV2 13 CASRAGTGIEQYF
TRBJ1-2 TRBV6-5 13 CASSYGRDSGYTF
TRBJ1-5 TRBV6-5 12 CASGQHNQPQHF
TRBJ1-1 TRBV18 15 CASSPPQGSGTEAFF
TRBJ1-5 TRBV19 18 CASSHRGTRPRSNQPQHF
TRBJ2-3 TRBV5-1 12 CASSLSTDTQYF
TRBJ2-7 TRBV5-1 13 CASTEQTSVEQYF
TRBJ2-3 TRBV3-1/TRBV3-2 12 CASSQGGTPQYF
TRBJ1-1 TRBV11-1 13 CASSLWGGTEAFF
TRBJ1-2 TRBV18 17 CASSRRTGGAGSYGYTF
TRBJ1-4 TRBV13 15 CASSLRTASLEKLFF
TRBJ1-2 TRBV10-3 15 CAISESLRQLNGYTF
TRBJ1-2 TRBV5-6 15 CASSLASTGSYGYTF
TRBJ1-1 TRBV6-1 14 CASSEQGAWTEAFF
TRBJ1-5 TRBV18 14 CASSNRGGNQPQHF
TRBJ1-2 TRBV5-4 15 CASSLGQGANYGYTF
TRBJ1-2 TRBV6-5 15 CASSYGSDRAYGYTF
TRBJ2-5 TRBV5-8 15 CASSSDRTSQETQYF
TRBJ2-7 TRBV6-6 17 CASSPGGPYDVFYEQYF
TRBJ2-1 TRBV4-2 15 CASSQESAGTTPSFF
TRBJ1-1 TRBV4-2 16 CASSQDPGAGDGEAFF
TRBJ2-7 TRBV29-1 14 CSVGVQGYAYEQYF
TRBJ1-3 TRBV12-3/TRBV12-4 13 CATKPYSGNTIYF
TRBJ2-4 TRBV6-6 14 CASIGLLAKNIQYF
TRBJ1-6 TRBV5-1 13 CASSPETNSPLHF
TRBJ1-2 TRBV12-3/TRBV12-4 13 CASSKTGNYGYTF
TRBJ1-1 TRBV2 13 CASSEYKVSGAFF
TRBJ2-3 TRBV10-3 12 CATAGGPDTQYF
TRBJ1-5 TRBV6-5 14 CASRVRDNNQPQHF
TRBJ2-2 TRBV12-1 15 CASSPQGALTGELFF
TRBJ2-7 TRBV18 14 CASSLPGHSYEQYF
TRBJ1-3 TRBV15 16 CATSPRPQGYGNTIYF
TRBJ1-4 TRBV5-1 16 CASSSRMWTTNEKLFF
TRBJ1-1 TRBV19 14 CASSIGQVNTEAFF
TRBJ1-3 TRBV7-2 16 CASSLALGVSGNTIYF
TRBJ1-1 TRBV11-3 14 CASSPRRGFTEAFF
TRBJ1-3 TRBV9 15 CASSDTGGPGNTIYF